This T cell receptor beta chain came from a study of tumor-infiltrating lymphocytes in primary liver carcinoma. As for the study in general: Aged between 30 and 69 years, the patients were men and women.

About this clonotype: Antigen: not known. Since no conserved phenylalanine or tryptophan closes the CDR3, a read error is the likely cause. No DNA is shown, since the ends of the CDR3 on it are uncertain; the CDR3 is the one TCRdb lists.

The study co-extracted DNA and RNA from roughly 20-30 mg of unsorted bulk tissue. HBV chronically infected the treatment-naive patients. The input was 400 to 500 ng total RNA; TCR beta cDNA was made from it with a constant-region primer. Employing slightly modified ARM-PCR, three nested multiplex PCR rounds were run, and these gave rise to the TCR beta libraries. In the first two PCR rounds, TRBV1-TRBV30 forward primers were paired with a C-beta reverse primer, and each round lasted about 9 cycles. TCRdb redid the calling of the multiplex PCR reads with MiXCR, one entry per CDR3 protein. This sample yields roughly 20,000 distinct CDR3 sequences, of which approximately 79% are seen a single time; under 45% belongs to the top ten. The CDR3 is 14 amino acids in total, end residues counted. CDR1 ENHRY and CDR2 SYGVKD come from the germline V gene. Study-level findings and limits: Blood's top-250-clone fraction was significantly lower than that of tumors (p = 0.039). Roughly 7-25% of top clones, and no more, occurred in all five tumor regions.

Sequences were obtained from liver tumor tissue from sampling region 1. Subset specified: tumor region T1, superior pole. This TCR came from a woman under 40 with primary liver carcinoma and hepatitis B virus infection. The chain couples TRBV10-3 to TRBJ2-1. The CDR3 reads CAIIDVGGLDEQFA.